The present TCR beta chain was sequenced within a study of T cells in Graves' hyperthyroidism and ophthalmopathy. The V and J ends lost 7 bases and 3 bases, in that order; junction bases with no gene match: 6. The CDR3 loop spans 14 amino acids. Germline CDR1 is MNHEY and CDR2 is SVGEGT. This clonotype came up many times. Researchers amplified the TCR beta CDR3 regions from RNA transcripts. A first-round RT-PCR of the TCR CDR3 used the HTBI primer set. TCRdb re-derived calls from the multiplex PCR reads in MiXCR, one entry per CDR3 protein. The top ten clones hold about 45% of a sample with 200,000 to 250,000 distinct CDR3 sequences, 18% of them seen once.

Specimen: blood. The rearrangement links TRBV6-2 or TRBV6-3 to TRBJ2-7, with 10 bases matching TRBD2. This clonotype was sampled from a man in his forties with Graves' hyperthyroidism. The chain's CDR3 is CASTSGLANYEQYF. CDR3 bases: TGTGCCAGCACGTCGGGACTAGCGAACTACGAGCAGTACTTC.